This record concerns one TCR beta chain sequence. This clonotype came up many times. It has no known antigen specificity. Per-base qualities were not stored, and no clone one base away is much larger. According to the germline V gene (reference sequence), CDR1 reads GTSNPN and CDR2 reads SVGIG. Spanning cysteine to phenylalanine, the CDR3 consists of 14 amino acids. The CDR3 DNA has 42 bases and is translated from base 1. The germline V and J ends show losses of 0 bases and 10 bases respectively, and no gene match explains 6 bases of the junction. Libraries were built with PCR. Instrument used: Illumina HiSeq 4000. Bulk TCR libraries were generated as previously described, with the TCR primers listed in Table S5 used. The Qiagen AllPrep DNA/RNA kit was used to purify total RNA. Reads from multiple sequencing runs of the same library were pooled before analysis. On the authors' methods: Reads were retained only if an exact TCR constant sequence was present, and the retained reads were trimmed to 150 nt and grouped according to their 12-nt molecular barcodes. Reads within each barcode group were sub-clustered using a 15% Levenshtein threshold, and quality-weighted consensus sequences were constructed for each RNA molecule. Non-functional sequences were discarded, and so were lower-count sequences lying one edit away from another sequence. Based on a fit of two negative binomial distributions, barcode sub-clusters having less than 20% of the maximum read count were discarded. TCRdb reprocessed the public reads (quality trimming at Q25 with fastp, clone calling with MiXCR) and kept in-frame beta chains. Entries that share a CDR3 protein sequence are merged under the most common genes and DNA. The V and J calls were determined by TCRdb, not by the authors. The sample profile shows 300,000 to 350,000 distinct CDR3 sequences; roughly 23% of them were found once. The ten largest clones take up approximately 0.84% of the sample.

This record belongs to a study of molecular identifiers for immune sequencing clone quantification (dated by TCRdb to the late 2010s). Describing the broader study: For a replicate experiment, RNA from around 20,000 or 99,000 naive CD8 T cells was divided into five aliquots, of which four were sequenced. This methods study used CD8 T cells to benchmark TCR RNA copy counting and molecular-identifier clustering-based TCR repertoire sequencing (MIDCIRS). What the authors observed across the whole study: About 3 recovered TCR RNA copies per cell were obtained by modeling, versus about 9 by digital PCR, implying a capture efficiency of 30% to 35%. When barcode sub-clustering was not used, chimeric consensus sequences inflated TCR diversity, with chimeras reaching as high as 47%. In CMV-specific effector cells, clones with more than 20 RNA copies contained over 98% of molecules, whereas in naive cells such clones contained under 1% of molecules. Even against a background of one million naive CD8 T cells, spiked-in Jurkat TCR RNA amounting to a single cell's worth was reported to be detectable. Naive libraries contained spiked-in Jurkat TCR RNA (10 copies' worth), which is not part of the donor repertoire. Highly expanded clone sizes could be underestimated because identical TCR molecules may share a barcode.

Libraries of naive CD8 T cells were built from around 20,000 to 1,000,000 sorted cells, with 10%, 30% or 50% of the purified RNA used. Naive CD8 T cells, defined as CD8+CD4-CCR7+CD45RA+, were FACS-sorted into RLT Plus buffer on a BD FACSAria II. Roughly 10 TCR copies' worth of Jurkat RNA were spiked into 20,000-1,000,000 naive CD8 T cell samples to test detection sensitivity. CD8 T cells were enriched using RosetteSep CD8+ T Cell Enrichment Cocktail and Ficoll-Paque, and the enriched cells then underwent ACK red cell lysis. In this chain, TRBV30 is recombined with TRBJ1-6; 7 middle bases align to TRBD1. Sequenced material: naive CD8+ T cells from blood, with Jurkat cell RNA spiked in. Taken with the paper, the label for cell subset or site translates to: FACS-sorted CD8+CD4-CCR7+CD45RA+ naive T cells. The receptor's source is a human donor in good health. Some libraries in this study had Jurkat cell RNA spiked in. The nucleotide sequence is given as TGTGCCTGGAGTGTACTATGGGACAGATCACCCCTCCACTTT. Translation gives CAWSVLWDRSPLHF.